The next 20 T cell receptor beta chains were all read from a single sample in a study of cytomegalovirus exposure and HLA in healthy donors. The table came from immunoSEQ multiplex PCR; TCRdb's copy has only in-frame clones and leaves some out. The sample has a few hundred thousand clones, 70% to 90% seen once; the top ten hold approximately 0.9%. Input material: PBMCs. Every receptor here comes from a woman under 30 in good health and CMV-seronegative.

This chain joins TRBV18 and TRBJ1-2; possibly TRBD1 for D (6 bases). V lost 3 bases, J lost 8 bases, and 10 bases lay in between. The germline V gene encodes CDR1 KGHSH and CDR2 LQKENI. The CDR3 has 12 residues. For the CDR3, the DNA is TGTGCCAGCTCACCTACAGGGACAGGCTACACCTTC. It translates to CASSPTGTGYTF.

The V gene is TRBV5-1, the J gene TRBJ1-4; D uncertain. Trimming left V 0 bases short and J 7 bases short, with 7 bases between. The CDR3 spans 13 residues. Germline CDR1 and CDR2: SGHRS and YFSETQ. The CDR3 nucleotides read TGCGCCAGCAGCTTGGGGGCTGCTGAAAAACTGTTTTTT. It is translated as CASSLGAAEKLFF.

CDR3 nucleotide sequence: TGCGCCAGCAGCCGACAGGGGGGATTATCCACTGAAGCTTTCTTT. This sequence encodes CASSRQGGLSTEAFF. J is TRBJ1-1 and V is TRBV5-1; TRBD1 aligns across 9 bases. V lost 4 bases and J lost 4; bases outside the gene matches: 8. CDR3 length: 15 amino acids. Germline V lookup: CDR1 SGHRS, CDR2 YFSETQ.

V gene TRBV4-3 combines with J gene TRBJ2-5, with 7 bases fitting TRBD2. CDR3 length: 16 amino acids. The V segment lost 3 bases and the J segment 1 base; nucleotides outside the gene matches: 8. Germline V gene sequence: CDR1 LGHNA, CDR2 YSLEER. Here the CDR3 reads CASSQDPSGPQETQYF. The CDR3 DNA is TGCGCCAGCAGCCAGGATCCTAGCGGCCCCCAAGAGACCCAGTACTTC.

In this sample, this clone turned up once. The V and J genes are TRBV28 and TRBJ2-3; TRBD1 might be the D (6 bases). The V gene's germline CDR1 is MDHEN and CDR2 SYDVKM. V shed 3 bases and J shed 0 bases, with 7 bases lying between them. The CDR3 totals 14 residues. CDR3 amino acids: CASSLTGSTDTQYF. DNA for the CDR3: TGTGCCAGCAGTTTGACAGGTAGCACAGATACGCAGTATTTT.

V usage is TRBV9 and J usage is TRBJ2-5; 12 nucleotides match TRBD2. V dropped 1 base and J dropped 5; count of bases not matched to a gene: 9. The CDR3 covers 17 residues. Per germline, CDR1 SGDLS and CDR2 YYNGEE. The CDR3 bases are TGTGCCAGCAGCGTACAGACTAGCGGGAGTGGCGGTGAGACCCAGTACTTC. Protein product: CASSVQTSGSGGETQYF.

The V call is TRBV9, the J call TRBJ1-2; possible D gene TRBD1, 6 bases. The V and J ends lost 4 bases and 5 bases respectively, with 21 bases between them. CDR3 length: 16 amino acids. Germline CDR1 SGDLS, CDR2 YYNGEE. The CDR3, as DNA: TGTGCCAGCAGCAAATACAGGGTTGAAAGGTCTTATGGCTACACCTTC. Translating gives CASSKYRVERSYGYTF.

CDR3 loop: CASSRAGPGELFF. The CDR3 bases are TGTGCCAGCAGCCGGGCAGGGCCCGGGGAGCTGTTTTTT. The chain combines TRBV7-2 with TRBJ2-2, with D tentatively TRBD1 (5 bases). Germline CDR1 is SGHTA and CDR2 is FQGNSA. The CDR3 has 13 amino acids. Trimming stripped 5 bases from V and 6 bases from J, with 10 bases between.

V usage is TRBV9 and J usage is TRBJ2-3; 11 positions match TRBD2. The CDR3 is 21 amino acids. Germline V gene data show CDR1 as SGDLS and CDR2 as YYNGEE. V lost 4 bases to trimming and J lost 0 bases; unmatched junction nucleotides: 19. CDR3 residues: CASSPQIRLAGSRNSTDTQYF. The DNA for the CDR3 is TGTGCCAGCAGCCCCCAAATAAGACTAGCGGGATCACGTAATAGCACAGATACGCAGTATTTT.

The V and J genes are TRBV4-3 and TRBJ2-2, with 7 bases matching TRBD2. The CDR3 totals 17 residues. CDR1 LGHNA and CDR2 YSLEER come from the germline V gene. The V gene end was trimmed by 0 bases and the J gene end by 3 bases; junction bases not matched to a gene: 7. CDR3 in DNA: TGCGCCAGCAGCCAAGATAGGCTAGCGGATTACACCGGGGAGCTGTTTTTT. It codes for CASSQDRLADYTGELFF.

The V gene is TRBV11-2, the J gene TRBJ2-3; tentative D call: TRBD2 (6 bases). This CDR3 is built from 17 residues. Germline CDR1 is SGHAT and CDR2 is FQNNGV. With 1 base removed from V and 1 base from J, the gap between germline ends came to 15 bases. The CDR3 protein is CASSLGRAVWGTDTQYF. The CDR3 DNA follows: TGTGCCAGCAGCTTAGGGAGGGCAGTGTGGGGCACAGATACGCAGTATTTT.

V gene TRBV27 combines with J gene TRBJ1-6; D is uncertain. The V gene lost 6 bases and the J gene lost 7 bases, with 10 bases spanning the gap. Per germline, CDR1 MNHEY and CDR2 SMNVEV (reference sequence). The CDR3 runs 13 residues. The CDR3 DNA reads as TGTGCCAGCAGCCCCCGTCGGAATTCACCCCTCCACTTT. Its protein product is CASSPRRNSPLHF.

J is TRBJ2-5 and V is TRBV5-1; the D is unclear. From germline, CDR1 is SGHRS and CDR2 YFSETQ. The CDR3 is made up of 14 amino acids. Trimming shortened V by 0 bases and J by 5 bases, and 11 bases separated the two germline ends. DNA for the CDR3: TGCGCCAGCAGCTTGGATACGGGTCGGGAGACCCAGTACTTC. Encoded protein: CASSLDTGRETQYF.

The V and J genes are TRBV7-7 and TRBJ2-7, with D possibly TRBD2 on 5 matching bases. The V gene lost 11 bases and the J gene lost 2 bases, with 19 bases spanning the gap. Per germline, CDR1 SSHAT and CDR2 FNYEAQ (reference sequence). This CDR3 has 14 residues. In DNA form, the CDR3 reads TGTGCCGGACGGGCTAGCCTAAAGACCTACGAGCAGTACTTC. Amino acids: CAGRASLKTYEQYF.

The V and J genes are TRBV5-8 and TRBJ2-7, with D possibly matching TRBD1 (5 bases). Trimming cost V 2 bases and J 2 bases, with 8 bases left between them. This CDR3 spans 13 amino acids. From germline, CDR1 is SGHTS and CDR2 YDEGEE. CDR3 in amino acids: CASSLGVAYEQYF. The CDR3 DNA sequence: TGTGCCAGCAGCTTAGGGGTGGCCTACGAGCAGTACTTC.

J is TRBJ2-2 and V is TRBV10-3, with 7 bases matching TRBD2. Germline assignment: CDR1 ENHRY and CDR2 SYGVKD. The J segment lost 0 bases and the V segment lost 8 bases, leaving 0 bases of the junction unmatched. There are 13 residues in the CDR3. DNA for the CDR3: TGTGCCATCGGGAGGGCGAACACCGGGGAGCTGTTTTTT. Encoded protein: CAIGRANTGELFF.

The CDR3 coding sequence is TGTGCCAGCAGTCATAAGCGGGAGGGGACCTACGAGCAGTACTTC. Residues: CASSHKREGTYEQYF. The V call is TRBV5-4, the J call TRBJ2-7; 10 bases map to TRBD2. The CDR3 is made up of 15 amino acids. After removal of 5 bases from V and 2 bases from J, the junction contained 7 bases not matched to a gene. CDR1 is SGHNT, CDR2 YYREEE, per germline (reference sequence).

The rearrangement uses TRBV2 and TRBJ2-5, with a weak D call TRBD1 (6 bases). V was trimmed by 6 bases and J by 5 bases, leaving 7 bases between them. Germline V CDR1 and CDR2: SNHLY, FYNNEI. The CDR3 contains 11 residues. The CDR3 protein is CASRGAETQYF. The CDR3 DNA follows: TGTGCCAGCAGGGGGGCCGAGACCCAGTACTTC.

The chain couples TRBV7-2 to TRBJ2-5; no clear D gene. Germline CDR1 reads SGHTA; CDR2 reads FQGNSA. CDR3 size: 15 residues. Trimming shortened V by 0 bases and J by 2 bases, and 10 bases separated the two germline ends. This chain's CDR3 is CASSLAELKQETQYF. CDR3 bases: TGTGCCAGCAGCTTAGCCGAGCTGAAACAAGAGACCCAGTACTTC.

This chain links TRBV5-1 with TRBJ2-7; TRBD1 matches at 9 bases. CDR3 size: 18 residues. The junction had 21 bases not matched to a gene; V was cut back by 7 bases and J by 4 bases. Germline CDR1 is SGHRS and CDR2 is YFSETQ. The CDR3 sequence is CASAKGQGLREGVYEQYF. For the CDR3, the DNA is TGCGCCAGCGCAAAGGGACAGGGTTTGAGAGAGGGGGTTTACGAGCAGTACTTC.